Following are 20 T cell receptor beta chains from one sample sequenced in a study of cytotoxic CD8 clonotypes in ibrutinib-treated CLL. Assay used: immunoSEQ multiplex PCR; TCRdb lists only in-frame clones, some missing. The sample lists about 270,000 clones, roughly three quarters occurring once. The sequencing used PBMCs, collected at disease progression, from a patient treated with ibrutinib. The receptors stem from a human donor with chronic lymphocytic leukemia.

This chain links TRBV28 with TRBJ2-7; TRBD1 agrees at 7 bases. The CDR3 has 14 residues. The ends lost 6 bases at V and 3 bases at J; junction bases unmatched: 8. CDR1 is MDHEN, CDR2 SYDVKM, per germline. The DNA for the CDR3 is TGTGCCAGCAGCCGACAGGGTAATCGCTACGAGCAGTACTTC. Protein: CASSRQGNRYEQYF.

J is TRBJ2-2 and V is TRBV6-6, with D possibly being TRBD1 (6 bases). The CDR3 sequence is 14 residues long. Germline CDR1 reads MNHNY; CDR2 reads SVGAGI (reference sequence). Trimming pared 6 bases from V and 6 bases from J, leaving 14 bases between. CDR3 DNA sequence: TGTGCCAGCAGGTTTTCAGGGGCCGCCGGGGAGCTGTTTTTT. It codes for CASRFSGAAGELFF.

This clone was counted once. The rearrangement joins TRBV5-1 to TRBJ2-4; no clear D. The CDR3 runs 14 residues. The V end lost 1 base, the J end lost 1 base, and 6 bases lay between the germline ends. Germline CDR1 SGHRS, CDR2 YFSETQ. CDR3 bases: TGCGCCAGCAGCTTGAGCAACGCCAAAAACATTCAGTACTTC. This sequence encodes CASSLSNAKNIQYF.

The chain has TRBV6-5 and TRBJ1-1, with D perhaps TRBD1 (5 bases). The germline V and J ends were trimmed by 3 bases and 4 bases, with 15 bases remaining between them. This CDR3 comprises 15 residues. Germline CDR1 is MNHEY and CDR2 is SVGAGI. The CDR3 nucleotides read TGTGCCAGCAGTTATTCCCAGGGTTCGGGCACTGAAGCTTTCTTT. Translation gives CASSYSQGSGTEAFF.

The rearrangement joins TRBV10-3 to TRBJ2-1; 7 bases line up with TRBD2. Trimming at V came to 6 bases and at J to 3 bases, leaving 11 bases not matched to a gene. CDR3 length equals 16 residues. The germline gives CDR1 ENHRY, CDR2 SYGVKD. The CDR3 region has the DNA TGTGCCATCAGCGCTCACCCGGGACTAAACTACAATGAGCAGTTCTTC. Translation gives CAISAHPGLNYNEQFF.

The table lists this clone with a few counts. The chain employs TRBV7-8 and TRBJ2-7; weak D call: TRBD2 (5 bases). The CDR3 is 16 residues long. Germline CDR1 and CDR2: SGHVS and FQNEAQ. V was cut by 4 bases and J by 7 bases, with 23 bases left in between. Here the CDR3 DNA reads TGTGCCAGCAGCTCAGAACCTCGGCGGGTCACGGGTGAGCAGTACTTC. It yields the protein CASSSEPRRVTGEQYF.

J is TRBJ2-3 and V is TRBV10-1; perhaps TRBD2 as D (6 bases). V was shortened by 8 bases and J by 2 bases, with 14 bases between the two germline ends. CDR3 length: 14 residues. The V gene's germline CDR1 is WNHNN and CDR2 SYGVQD (reference sequence). CDR3 bases: TGCGCCAGCCCCCCGGGAGAAGCCACAGATACGCAGTATTTT. Residues: CASPPGEATDTQYF.

This chain connects TRBV4-1 to TRBJ2-7; 9 bases agree with TRBD1. In germline, CDR1 is MGHRA, CDR2 YSYEKL. The CDR3 contains 13 residues. The trim removed 4 bases at V and 3 bases at J, leaving 1 base unmatched. Here the CDR3 DNA reads TGCGCCAGCAGCCGGGACAGGGACTACGAGCAGTACTTC. This encodes CASSRDRDYEQYF.

The chain is built from TRBV6-5 and TRBJ2-3; D uncertain. The CDR3 extends over 14 amino acids. Germline-derived CDR1 and CDR2 are MNHEY and SVGAGI. V lost 4 bases to trimming and J lost 0 bases, with 8 bases between them. The CDR3 protein is CASSLYRSTDTQYF. In DNA, the CDR3 is TGTGCCAGCAGTTTGTACAGAAGCACAGATACGCAGTATTTT.

The genes are TRBV7-9 and TRBJ2-1; tentatively, D is TRBD1 or TRBD2 (6 bases each). V was cut by 5 bases and J by 3 bases, with 17 bases left in between. Germline CDR1 reads SEHNR; CDR2 reads FQNEAQ (reference sequence). CDR3 length: 16 residues. The CDR3 protein is CASSPARGPGYNEQFF. The DNA of the CDR3 is TGTGCCAGCAGCCCAGCCCGGGGGCCTGGCTACAATGAGCAGTTCTTC.

The rearrangement uses TRBV7-9 and TRBJ2-7; the D gene is possibly TRBD2 (6 bases). Germline lookup yields CDR1 SEHNR and CDR2 FQNEAQ (reference sequence). This CDR3 comprises 12 residues. V lost 2 bases, J lost 6 bases, and 8 bases lay in between. Here the CDR3 DNA reads TGTGCCAGCAGCTTACAGGGAGGCGAGCAGTACTTC. Protein sequence: CASSLQGGEQYF.

The rearrangement joins TRBV15 to TRBJ1-2; the match to TRBD1 covers 7 bases. Germline CDR1 and CDR2: LNHNV and YYDKDF (reference sequence). With 1 base clipped from V and 5 bases from J, the junction kept 13 bases outside the gene matches. The CDR3 has 17 residues. The DNA of the CDR3 is TGTGCCACCAGCAGAGTTCGGGGACAGAGACGATTATATGGCTACACCTTC. Translating it yields CATSRVRGQRRLYGYTF.

The gene calls are TRBV25-1 and TRBJ2-6; D remains ambiguous. CDR1 and CDR2 (germline): MGHDK, SYGVNS. This CDR3 region has 15 residues. V was shortened by 5 bases and J by 0 bases, with 8 bases between the two germline ends. For the CDR3, the DNA is TGTGCCAGCAGTTCAGGTGCCTCTGGGGCCAACGTCCTGACTTTC. Translated: CASSSGASGANVLTF.

The chain couples TRBV6-4 to TRBJ1-1; 11 positions agree with TRBD1. The J segment lost 4 bases and the V segment lost 6 bases, leaving 4 bases of the junction unmatched. Per germline, CDR1 MRHNA and CDR2 SNTAGT. The CDR3 is 14 residues long. CDR3 protein: CASRPGQGGTEAFF. In DNA form, the CDR3 reads TGTGCCAGCAGACCGGGACAGGGGGGCACTGAAGCTTTCTTT.

This chain uses TRBV10-3 with TRBJ2-1; 10 bases match TRBD1. Germline V gene sequence: CDR1 ENHRY, CDR2 SYGVKD. Trimming at V came to 10 bases and at J to 6 bases, leaving 15 bases not matched to a gene. CDR3 size: 16 residues. CDR3 sequence (DNA): TGTGCCACTCGCACAATAGGGGACAGGGGAACCAATGAGCAGTTCTTC. Encoded protein: CATRTIGDRGTNEQFF.

The rearrangement links TRBV5-6 to TRBJ1-1; no firm D call. Germline loops: CDR1 SGHDT, CDR2 YYEEEE. The CDR3 has 11 residues. V lost 0 bases, J lost 9 bases, and 6 bases lay in between. CDR3 bases: TGTGCCAGCAGCTTGGGCAGGCAAGCTTTCTTT. Its protein is CASSLGRQAFF.

The gene calls are TRBV5-6 and TRBJ1-4, with a possible D match to TRBD1 (5 bases). CDR3 length equals 17 residues. CDR1 and CDR2 from the germline V gene are SGHDT and YYEEEE. Trimming shortened V by 4 bases and J by 0 bases, and 16 bases separated the two germline ends. The CDR3 reads CASSPGPNFPTNEKLFF. The CDR3 bases are TGTGCCAGCAGCCCGGGACCGAATTTTCCAACTAATGAAAAACTGTTTTTT.

The CDR3 protein is CASSQEGSHTGELFF. The CDR3 DNA is TGTGCCAGCAGCCAAGAGGGCAGTCACACCGGGGAGCTGTTTTTT. The rearrangement joins TRBV4-2 to TRBJ2-2; D call uncertain. This CDR3 has 15 residues. Trimming stripped 0 bases from V and 3 bases from J, with 8 bases between. Per the germline V gene, CDR1 is LGHNA and CDR2 is YNFKEQ.

For the CDR3, the DNA is TGCGCCAGCAGCTTGGCCGGGGGCATGGGCACCGGGGAGCTGTTTTTT. Translating gives CASSLAGGMGTGELFF. J is TRBJ2-2 and V is TRBV5-1, with D perhaps TRBD1 or TRBD2 (6 bases each). Between the trimmed V and J ends, which lost 0 bases and 4 bases, there was a span of 13 bases. There are 16 residues in the CDR3. Germline V gene sequence: CDR1 SGHRS, CDR2 YFSETQ.

The chain joins TRBV18 to TRBJ1-2, with D perhaps matching TRBD1 (6 bases). Germline CDR1 and CDR2: KGHSH and LQKENI. The V and J ends lost 1 base and 4 bases respectively, with 10 bases between them. The CDR3 loop spans 14 amino acids. The CDR3, as DNA: TGTGCCAGCTCACCACTACAGGGTTTCTATGGCTACACCTTC. Protein sequence: CASSPLQGFYGYTF.